Listed here are 27 T cell receptor beta chains from one sample, sequenced in a study of blood T cell repertoires in COVID-19. TCRdb's table, derived via immunoSEQ multiplex PCR, lists solely in-frame clones and lacks some. The sample contains roughly 250,000 clones, 79% of which appear only once. The sample taken for sequencing was peripheral blood. These receptors were collected from a woman aged 40 to 50 with active or convalescent COVID-19.

This chain links TRBV9 with TRBJ2-5, with 8 bases matching TRBD1. This CDR3 is 15 amino acids long. The germline gives CDR1 SGDLS, CDR2 YYNGEE. Trimming cost V 4 bases and J 2 bases; bases outside gene matches: 7. In nucleotides, the CDR3 is TGTGCCAGCAGCTCTTCTAGGACAGGGCAAGAGACCCAGTACTTC. Translation: CASSSSRTGQETQYF.

The chain combines TRBV16 with TRBJ1-2; maybe TRBD1 (6 bases). This CDR3 is built from 14 residues. With 0 bases removed from V and 7 bases from J, the gap between germline ends came to 12 bases. Germline assignment: CDR1 KGHSY and CDR2 FQNENV. The CDR3 DNA is TGTGCCAGCAGCCAATCCAGGGGTCAAGGTGGCTACACCTTC. Its protein product is CASSQSRGQGGYTF.

The chain is built from TRBV15 and TRBJ1-2; 7 positions agree with TRBD1. The junction had 5 bases not matched to a gene; V was cut back by 8 bases and J by 2 bases. The CDR3 contains 13 residues. The germline V gene encodes CDR1 LNHNV and CDR2 YYDKDF (reference sequence). The CDR3 here is CATSRGQNYGYTF. The CDR3 DNA reads TGTGCCACCTCCAGGGGACAGAACTATGGCTACACCTTC.

The chain employs TRBV27 and TRBJ1-2; D unclear. Deletions cut 5 bases from V and 8 bases from J, with 18 bases between. Germline CDR1 is MNHEY and CDR2 is SMNVEV (reference sequence). This CDR3 contains 14 residues. CDR3 nucleotides: TGTGCCAGCAGTCCCCGGGGAGGGAGAATAGGCTACACCTTC. Amino acid sequence: CASSPRGGRIGYTF.

The rearrangement uses TRBV3-1 (or the pseudogene TRBV3-2) and TRBJ2-4; tentative D call: TRBD1 (6 bases). Germline CDR1 LGHDT, CDR2 YNNKEL (reference sequence). The CDR3 runs 18 residues. Trimming left V 7 bases short and J 3 bases short, with 25 bases between. CDR3 residues: CASKGKGPRGKGKNIQYF. In DNA form, the CDR3 reads TGTGCCAGCAAGGGCAAGGGCCCCAGGGGTAAAGGCAAAAACATTCAGTACTTC.

This clone occurred a few times. The V gene is TRBV27, the J gene TRBJ2-5; 9 bases align to TRBD2. The CDR3 runs to 16 residues. Germline V gene lookup returns CDR1 MNHEY and CDR2 SMNVEV (reference sequence). With 5 bases clipped from V and 9 bases from J, the junction kept 16 bases outside the gene matches. CDR3 DNA: TGTGCCAGCAGTCTTATGTCGAGCGGGGGGCCGAAGGCCCAGTACTTC. The encoded protein is CASSLMSSGGPKAQYF.

J is TRBJ1-4 and V is TRBV2; TRBD1 aligns across 7 bases. CDR1 SNHLY and CDR2 FYNNEI come from the germline V gene. The CDR3 covers 13 residues. Unmatched junction bases numbered 3, after V lost 7 bases and J lost 4 bases. The CDR3 nucleotides read TGTGCCAGCACGGACAGGCGTAATGAAAAACTGTTTTTT. It is translated as CASTDRRNEKLFF. Variable domain in full (rest from reference TRBV2 and TRBJ1-4): EPEVTQTPSHQVTQMGQEVILRCVPISNHLYFYWYRQILGQKVEFLVSFYNNEISEKSEIFDDQFSVERPDGSNFTLKIRSTKLEDSAMYFCASTDRRNEKLFFGSGTQLSVL.

The chain couples TRBV11-2 to TRBJ1-6; 7 positions match TRBD1. Germline assignment: CDR1 SGHAT and CDR2 FQNNGV. This CDR3 comprises 14 residues. Losses at the gene ends were 5 bases for V and 3 bases for J; bases not matched to a gene: 1. This CDR3 is CASSRQGYNSPLHF. As DNA, the CDR3 is TGTGCCAGCAGCCGACAGGGCTATAATTCACCCCTCCACTTT.

The chain combines TRBV2 with TRBJ2-7, with D tentatively TRBD1 (6 bases). Germline CDR1 and CDR2: SNHLY and FYNNEI. V was shortened by 6 bases and J by 0 bases, with 12 bases between the two germline ends. The CDR3 is 14 amino acids. CDR3 sequence reads: CASRPSTGSYEQYV. In nucleotides, the CDR3 is TGTGCCAGCAGGCCCTCGACAGGCTCCTACGAGCAGTACGTC.

The CDR3 is CTSSLKTRDTLGDSEAFF. The CDR3 nucleotides read TGCACCAGCAGCCTCAAAACCCGGGACACTCTCGGGGATTCTGAAGCTTTCTTT. This sequence joins TRBV1 and TRBJ1-1; no check of the table's D call, TRBD1, against the DNA was made. TRBV1 is an annotated pseudogene. CDR3 length: 18 residues.

The CDR3 sequence: CASSVDPPPSGETDTQYF. The CDR3 region has the DNA TGTGCCAGCAGCGTAGACCCTCCTCCTAGCGGGGAAACAGATACGCAGTATTTT. The rearrangement uses TRBV9 and TRBJ2-3, with 9 positions matching TRBD2. CDR1 and CDR2 from the germline V gene are SGDLS and YYNGEE. Trimming removed 0 bases from V and 3 bases from J; junction bases left unmatched: 11. CDR3 size: 18 residues.

V and J are TRBV4-1 and TRBJ1-4; D call uncertain. V gave up 0 bases and J gave up 4 bases, with 9 bases separating them. This CDR3 has 15 residues. Germline V gene sequence: CDR1 MGHRA, CDR2 YSYEKL. CDR3: CASSQDPSFNEKLFF. The CDR3 coding sequence is TGCGCCAGCAGCCAAGACCCAAGCTTTAATGAAAAACTGTTTTTT.

J is TRBJ1-6 and V is TRBV27; D unresolved. The CDR3 covers 14 residues. The V end was cut by 3 bases, the J end by 10 bases, with 13 bases between. Looked up from germline, CDR1 is MNHEY and CDR2 is SMNVEV (reference sequence). The CDR3 loop reads CASSFEGLRSPLHF. The CDR3 DNA reads as TGTGCCAGCAGTTTTGAGGGTCTCCGGTCACCCCTCCACTTT.

This CDR3 is CASSASGDLGGYTF. CDR3 DNA: TGTGCCAGCAGCGCCTCGGGGGACCTGGGTGGCTACACCTTC. The chain has TRBV9 and TRBJ1-2; D possibly corresponds to TRBD1 (5 bases). The ends were cut back, 3 bases at V and 7 bases at J, with 16 bases in the middle. This CDR3 is built from 14 residues. CDR1 is SGDLS, CDR2 YYNGEE, per germline.

A single count supports this clone. The chain employs TRBV4-1 and TRBJ1-1; TRBD1 matches at 7 bases. CDR3 size: 18 residues. Germline V gene sequence: CDR1 MGHRA, CDR2 YSYEKL. V gave up 0 bases and J gave up 3 bases; unmatched junction bases: 13. The CDR3 DNA reads TGCGCCAGCAGCCAAGATCGCCCAGGGGGAGTTGGTGACACTGAAGCTTTCTTT. As protein: CASSQDRPGGVGDTEAFF.

The V and J genes are TRBV19 and TRBJ1-1; D gene uncertain. This CDR3 has 14 residues. V was pared by 4 bases and J by 5 bases, with 14 bases between. Per the germline V gene, CDR1 is LNHDA and CDR2 is SQIVND (reference sequence). The CDR3 bases are TGTGCCAGTAGTACGGTGGTGAGGGCGACTGAAGCTTTCTTT. Its translation is CASSTVVRATEAFF.

This chain links TRBV12-3 or TRBV12-4 with TRBJ1-1; unclear D gene. The CDR3 is 12 amino acids. The V end lost 8 bases, the J end lost 4 bases, and 11 bases lay between the germline ends. CDR3 bases: TGTGCCAGCCTCACGTCGAGCACTGAAGCTTTCTTT. This translates into CASLTSSTEAFF.

In this sample, this clone turned up a few times. This sequence joins TRBV7-3 and TRBJ1-2; D may be TRBD1 (5 bases). Trimming stripped 4 bases from V and 14 bases from J, with 14 bases between. This CDR3 spans 11 amino acids. Germline assignment: CDR1 SGHTA and CDR2 FQGTGA. The CDR3 DNA is TGTGCCAGCAGCTCAGGGCGGGGGAGAACCTTC. Its translation is CASSSGRGRTF.

The V call is TRBV5-1, the J call TRBJ2-2; 7 nucleotides align to TRBD1. V lost 2 bases and J lost 7; bases outside the gene matches: 5. CDR3 length equals 14 residues. The V gene's germline CDR1 is SGHRS and CDR2 YFSETQ. CDR3 protein: CASSFEGAGGELFF. The CDR3 DNA sequence: TGCGCCAGCAGCTTTGAGGGGGCAGGCGGGGAGCTGTTTTTT.

Notes on this clone: Other DNA variants within this sample encode the same CDR3. The chain is built from TRBV19 and TRBJ2-2, with TRBD1 identical over 8 bases. The length of the CDR3 is 14 residues. The trim removed 4 bases at V and 4 bases at J, leaving 2 bases unmatched. CDR1 is LNHDA, CDR2 SQIVND, per germline (reference sequence). CDR3 DNA sequence: TGTGCCAGTAGTACCGGACAGGGCACCGGGGAGCTGTTTTTT. Its protein product is CASSTGQGTGELFF.

The rearrangement joins TRBV15 to TRBJ1-5; D possibly corresponds to TRBD1 (6 bases). Germline CDR1 LNHNV, CDR2 YYDKDF (reference sequence). V gave up 2 bases and J gave up 0 bases, with 17 bases separating them. CDR3 length: 18 residues. DNA of the CDR3: TGTGCCACCAGCAGATCCGCGGGTCAGGGGATTAGCAATCAGCCCCAGCATTTT. It yields the protein CATSRSAGQGISNQPQHF.

This clone has more than one count but fewer than ten. This chain uses TRBV2 with TRBJ2-2, with D possibly matching TRBD1 (5 bases). V lost 3 bases and J 6 bases, leaving 14 bases between the germline ends. The CDR3 contains 15 residues. Germline CDR1 SNHLY, CDR2 FYNNEI. Here the CDR3 reads CASSELSIGAGELFF. Written as DNA, the CDR3 is TGTGCCAGCAGTGAGCTTTCGATAGGGGCCGGGGAGCTGTTTTTT.

The chain carries TRBV19 and TRBJ1-5; D is undetermined. Trimming shortened V by 7 bases and J by 1 base, and 11 bases separated the two germline ends. Germline V gene lookup returns CDR1 LNHDA and CDR2 SQIVND (reference sequence). The CDR3 is made up of 14 amino acids. The CDR3 sequence: CASKESQSNQPQHF. DNA of the CDR3: TGTGCCAGTAAGGAGTCACAAAGCAATCAGCCCCAGCATTTT.

The CDR3 region is CASSFPRGEQFF. In DNA, the CDR3 is TGTGCCAGCAGTTTCCCGCGGGGTGAGCAGTTCTTC. The chain combines TRBV12-3 or TRBV12-4 with TRBJ2-1; possibly TRBD2 for D (6 bases). Trimming pared 3 bases from V and 9 bases from J, leaving 9 bases between. The CDR3 contains 12 residues.

This clone was counted once. The J gene is TRBJ2-3, the V gene TRBV30; the D gene is possibly TRBD2 (6 bases). The V end was cut by 4 bases, the J end by 1 base, with 18 bases between. Germline assignment: CDR1 GTSNPN and CDR2 SVGIG (reference sequence). The CDR3 sequence is 16 residues long. The CDR3 sequence: CAWTDRRGGGTDTQYF. CDR3 bases: TGTGCCTGGACCGACCGCCGGGGCGGGGGCACAGATACGCAGTATTTT.

This chain uses TRBV5-1 with TRBJ2-1; 12 nucleotides match TRBD2. With V trimmed by 4 bases and J by 6 bases, 2 bases remained unmatched. Germline-derived CDR1 and CDR2 are SGHRS and YFSETQ. The CDR3 extends over 14 amino acids. The CDR3 here is CASSPTSGSNEQFF. The CDR3 DNA follows: TGCGCCAGCAGCCCGACTAGCGGGAGCAATGAGCAGTTCTTC.

This chain uses TRBV9 with TRBJ2-5; 9 bases are shared with TRBD2. Germline CDR1 is SGDLS and CDR2 is YYNGEE. The ends lost 0 bases at V and 1 base at J; junction bases unmatched: 4. This CDR3 region has 16 residues. The CDR3 DNA sequence: TGTGCCAGCAGCGTAGTGAGCGGGGGGCCCCAAGAGACCCAGTACTTC. The encoded protein is CASSVVSGGPQETQYF.